This T cell receptor (beta chain) was captured in a study of technical replicates of blood from several donors. V was pared by 5 bases and J by 5 bases, with 13 bases between. Germline V gene sequence: CDR1 PRHDT, CDR2 FYEKMQ (reference sequence). The CDR3 is made up of 13 amino acids. Generated by immunoSEQ multiplex PCR, the TCRdb table keeps only in-frame clones and is missing some. The sample has fewer than 100,000 clones, 95% to 98% seen once. The clonotype originates from a human donor in good health. Sequencing used T cells isolated from PBMCs. This sequence joins TRBV13 and TRBJ2-7; no clear D gene. In DNA form, the CDR3 reads TGTGCCAGCAGCACACATTTAAGCGACGAGCAGTACTTC. Translating gives CASSTHLSDEQYF.